This TCR beta chain was identified during a study of blood T cells in healthy people across ages. Using a J-beta primer mix together with a sample-barcoded 5' primer, a second PCR was run for roughly 7 to 12 cycles. A single record per CDR3 protein comes from TCRdb applying MiXCR to the 5' RACE reads. In the table there are about 800,000 distinct CDR3 sequences, just under 25% of which are singletons. V lost 5 bases and J 5 bases, leaving 9 bases between the germline ends. Germline CDR1 and CDR2: MDHEN and SYDVKM. CDR3 length: 12 amino acids. This same sample was also part of a study on T cells of mothers and their children.

The V call is TRBV28, the J call TRBJ2-5; D may correspond to TRBD1 or TRBD2 (5 bases each). Sequenced material: blood. The source of this sequence is a boy between 10 and 17 years old in good health. Here the CDR3 DNA reads TGTGCCAGCAGTGGGGGTCTCGAGACCCAGTACTTC. It codes for CASSGGLETQYF.